One sample yielded the 9 T cell receptor beta chains listed below, sequenced in a study of T cells in Graves' hyperthyroidism and ophthalmopathy. Amplified regions were TCR beta CDR3 sequences from RNA transcripts. First-round RT-PCR with HTBI primers amplified the TCR CDR3 region. TCRdb re-derived calls from the multiplex PCR reads in MiXCR, one entry per CDR3 protein. This table holds approximately 260,000 distinct CDR3 sequences, about 16% found once. Sequencing was performed on blood. These receptors were obtained from a woman aged 45-60 years with Graves' hyperthyroidism that later progressed to Graves' ophthalmopathy.

This clonotype was recorded many times. The rearrangement joins TRBV18 to TRBJ2-7; perhaps TRBD1 as D (5 bases). The CDR3 is 13 residues long. The germline V and J ends were trimmed by 3 bases and 5 bases, with 11 bases remaining between them. Per germline, CDR1 KGHSH and CDR2 LQKENI. The CDR3 protein is CASSPWGSHEQYF. CDR3 nucleotide sequence: TGTGCCAGCTCACCGTGGGGCAGCCACGAGCAGTACTTC.

In its sample, this clonotype was seen many times. This chain joins TRBV7-3 and TRBJ2-5; D is possibly TRBD2 (6 bases). Germline V gene data show CDR1 as SGHTA and CDR2 as FQGTGA. The CDR3 runs 14 residues. V lost 2 bases and J lost 5, with 12 bases in between. Written as DNA, the CDR3 is TGTGCCAGCAGCTTACGAGCGGGCGGGGAGACCCAGTACTTC. Protein product: CASSLRAGGETQYF.

The chain employs TRBV6-2 or TRBV6-3 and TRBJ2-2, with D possibly being TRBD2 (7 bases). CDR1 and CDR2 (germline): MNHEY, SVGEGT. The CDR3 totals 14 residues. Trimming shortened V by 10 bases and J by 3 bases, and 15 bases separated the two germline ends. CDR3: CATRQAGDTGELFF. The CDR3 nucleotides read TGTGCCACCCGACAGGCGGGGGACACCGGGGAGCTGTTTTTT.

This clonotype was seen repeatedly, ten times or more. The V gene is TRBV2, the J gene TRBJ2-1; no reliable D call. The CDR3 extends over 14 amino acids. The ends were cut back, 4 bases at V and 8 bases at J, with 15 bases in the middle. Germline CDR1 and CDR2: SNHLY and FYNNEI. The CDR3 bases are TGTGCCAGCAGTGTAACCCGCGTCGGCTATGAGCAGTTCTTC. Protein product: CASSVTRVGYEQFF.

A word on this clonotype: The junction and the germline gene differ at one end; a read error may be behind it. The chain combines TRBV2 with TRBJ1-1; D uncertain. Germline CDR1 reads SNHLY; CDR2 reads FYNNEI. The CDR3 runs 14 residues. CDR3 in DNA: TGTGCTAGCAGCGACGTCGGCATGAACACTGAAGCTTTCTTT. It codes for CASSDVGMNTEAFF.

The gene calls are TRBV7-3 and TRBJ2-5; TRBD2 agrees at 8 bases. The CDR3 is 14 amino acids. Germline CDR1 is SGHTA and CDR2 is FQGTGA. The J segment lost 5 bases and the V segment lost 4 bases, leaving 6 bases of the junction unmatched. The CDR3 here is CASSSTAGGETQYF. The DNA for the CDR3 is TGTGCCAGCAGCTCAACGGCGGGGGGCGAGACCCAGTACTTC. Full variable domain (outside the CDR3, taken from reference TRBV7-3 and TRBJ2-5): GAGVSQTPSNKVTEKGKYVELRCDPISGHTALYWYRQSLGQGPEFLIYFQGTGAADDSGLPNDRFFAVRPEGSVSTLKIQRTERGDSAVYLCASSSTAGGETQYFGPGTRLLVL.

Only a few counts were recorded for this clonotype. The chain employs TRBV7-9 and TRBJ1-2, with D uncertain. The V end lost 5 bases, the J end lost 3 bases, and 16 bases lay between the germline ends. The CDR3 contains 15 residues. Germline-derived CDR1 and CDR2 are SEHNR and FQNEAQ (reference sequence). In DNA form, the CDR3 reads TGTGCCAGCAGCCGTGTGGGCATTTCCCACTATGGCTACACCTTC. It yields the protein CASSRVGISHYGYTF.

This clonotype was recorded at least ten times. The CDR3 DNA reads as TGTGCCAGCAGTGCACGGGGGCAAGAGACCCAGTACTTC. It translates to CASSARGQETQYF. This chain connects TRBV12-3 or TRBV12-4 to TRBJ2-5; a possible D gene is TRBD2 (6 bases). V lost 5 bases and J 2 bases, leaving 9 bases between the germline ends. This CDR3 is 13 amino acids long.

The chain couples TRBV9 to TRBJ2-1; D possibly matches TRBD1 or TRBD2 (5 bases each). Looked up from germline, CDR1 is SGDLS and CDR2 is YYNGEE. This CDR3 has 16 amino acids. Trimming pared 3 bases from V and 3 bases from J, leaving 16 bases between. The CDR3, as DNA: TGTGCCAGCAGCGCGGACCGGGGCGTAAACTACAATGAGCAGTTCTTC. This codes for CASSADRGVNYNEQFF.